Presented here are 8 T cell receptor beta chains from one specimen sequenced in a study of T cell responses to AZD1222 COVID-19 vaccine. Repertoires were generated with immunoSEQ multiplex PCR, while TCRdb's copy carries only in-frame clones and drops some. The top ten clones hold around 0.96% of a sample with some 170,000 clones, 85% to 95% of them seen once. The starting material was peripheral blood, obtained on day 0 of AZD1222 vaccination. The receptors shown here come from an adult in good health.

This clone came up once. The genes are TRBV28 and TRBJ2-7, with 8 bases matching TRBD1. The CDR3 runs to 17 residues. V gave up 6 bases and J gave up 0 bases; unmatched junction bases: 13. Germline values: CDR1 MDHEN, CDR2 SYDVKM. DNA for the CDR3: TGTGCCAGCAGACGGACAGGGTGGGGGCCGTTCTCCTACGAGCAGTACTTC. Residues: CASRRTGWGPFSYEQYF.

This clone has only one observation. V usage is TRBV4-1 and J usage is TRBJ2-7; TRBD1 agrees at 12 bases. The trim removed 1 base at V and 4 bases at J, leaving 11 bases unmatched. This CDR3 region has 18 residues. CDR1 and CDR2 (germline): MGHRA, YSYEKL. The CDR3 nucleotides read TGCGCCAGCAGCCAAGGCCCTCCGGGACAGGGGGCATGGTACGAGCAGTACTTC. This encodes CASSQGPPGQGAWYEQYF.

This clone came up once. The chain uses TRBV13 and TRBJ2-1; a weak D match, TRBD2 (5 bases). Germline CDR1 reads PRHDT; CDR2 reads FYEKMQ (reference sequence). The CDR3 covers 13 residues. Trimming removed 1 base from V and 13 bases from J, with 14 bases in between. This CDR3 reads CASSLELTSEQFF. CDR3 coding DNA: TGTGCCAGCAGCTTAGAATTAACTAGTGAACAGTTCTTC.

The V and J genes are TRBV19 and TRBJ2-2; the match to TRBD1 covers 7 bases. The V segment lost 1 base and the J segment 6 bases; nucleotides outside the gene matches: 5. Germline-derived CDR1 and CDR2 are LNHDA and SQIVND (reference sequence). The CDR3 sequence is 15 residues long. The CDR3 region has the DNA TGTGCCAGTAGTATAGGACAGGGCTGGGCCGGGGAGCTGTTTTTT. Encoded protein: CASSIGQGWAGELFF.

V and J are TRBV18 and TRBJ2-7; D perhaps matches TRBD2 (6 bases). This CDR3 contains 15 residues. V dropped 3 bases and J dropped 7 bases, with 19 bases sitting between them. CDR1 is KGHSH and CDR2 is LQKENI in the germline V gene. The CDR3 is CASSPQDLRAGEQYF. In DNA, the CDR3 is TGTGCCAGCTCACCTCAGGACCTTAGGGCGGGAGAGCAGTACTTC.

The CDR3 region is CASRQENQPQHF. Here the CDR3 DNA reads TGTGCCAGCAGGCAGGAGAATCAGCCCCAGCATTTT. The chain employs TRBV12-3 or TRBV12-4 and TRBJ1-5; no clear D. The CDR3 has 12 amino acids. Trimming removed 6 bases from V and 4 bases from J, with 7 bases in between.

The chain is built from TRBV4-2 and TRBJ1-4; 9 bases line up with TRBD1. J was trimmed by 4 bases and V by 4 bases; bases with no gene match: 1. CDR3 length: 14 amino acids. The V gene's germline CDR1 is LGHNA and CDR2 YNFKEQ. The CDR3: CASSPGQGNEKLFF. The DNA for the CDR3 is TGTGCCAGCAGCCCGGGACAGGGTAATGAAAAACTGTTTTTT.

The J gene is TRBJ2-7, the V gene TRBV6-1; tentative D call: TRBD1 (5 bases). The germline gives CDR1 MNHNS, CDR2 SASEGT. V was trimmed by 1 base and J by 4 bases, leaving 8 bases between them. The length of the CDR3 is 13 residues. CDR3: CASSEVRQYEQYF. CDR3 in DNA: TGTGCCAGCAGTGAAGTGAGACAGTACGAGCAGTACTTC.